Presented here are 9 T cell receptor beta chains from one specimen sequenced in a study of blood T cell repertoires in COVID-19. Some clones are missing from TCRdb's copy, which holds only in-frame ones; the method was immunoSEQ multiplex PCR. This sample carries 70,000 to 90,000 clones, 80% to 90% of them seen once, and the ten largest clones take approximately 1.2%. The sequenced sample was PBMCs or T cells enriched from blood (not recorded which). The receptors shown here come from a woman in her 50s with acute COVID-19.

The V gene is TRBV20-1, the J gene TRBJ1-1, with 9 positions matching TRBD1. Trimming removed 3 bases from V and 5 bases from J; junction bases left unmatched: 7. The CDR3 extends over 14 amino acids. CDR1 and CDR2 from the germline V gene are DFQATT and SNEGSKA (reference sequence). Written as DNA, the CDR3 is TGCAGTGCTAGTGGCGGAGACAGGGGGACTGAAGCTTTCTTT. It encodes CSASGGDRGTEAFF.

The chain carries TRBV2 and TRBJ2-7, with 9 bases identical to TRBD1. Germline CDR1 SNHLY, CDR2 FYNNEI. After removal of 6 bases from V and 0 bases from J, the junction contained 6 bases not matched to a gene. The CDR3 loop spans 15 amino acids. CDR3: CASRGRDRVSYEQYF. The CDR3 DNA reads as TGTGCCAGCAGGGGGCGGGACAGGGTCTCCTACGAGCAGTACTTC.

CDR3 nucleotide sequence: TGTGCCAGCAACCTCACAGAGGGGAACACTGAAGCTTTCTTT. It specifies CASNLTEGNTEAFF. The chain links TRBV7-9 to TRBJ1-1; D is ambiguous. Deletions cut 7 bases from V and 1 base from J, with 13 bases between. The CDR3 length is 14 residues. Germline loops: CDR1 SEHNR, CDR2 FQNEAQ (reference sequence).

The chain has TRBV11-2 and TRBJ1-2, with D possibly matching TRBD1 (5 bases). CDR1 SGHAT and CDR2 FQNNGV come from the germline V gene. The CDR3 totals 14 residues. V dropped 0 bases and J dropped 4 bases, with 9 bases sitting between them. CDR3 sequence (DNA): TGTGCCAGCAGCTTAGAGACGGGGGGCTATGGCTACACCTTC. Translation gives CASSLETGGYGYTF.

This chain's CDR3 is CASSSTGRINTEAFF. CDR3 in DNA: TGTGCCAGCAGCTCGACAGGGAGGATTAACACTGAAGCTTTCTTT. The chain recombines TRBV7-2 with TRBJ1-1; 7 positions match TRBD1. The CDR3 is 15 residues long. Trimming took 4 bases from V and 2 from J; bases not matched to a gene: 7. Germline lookup yields CDR1 SGHTA and CDR2 FQGNSA.

CDR3 in DNA: TGTGCCAGCATGACCCTCCGTAAGGGAGATGAAAAACTGTTTTTT. Protein sequence: CASMTLRKGDEKLFF. The gene calls are TRBV2 and TRBJ1-4; D unresolved. Germline lookup yields CDR1 SNHLY and CDR2 FYNNEI. V lost 7 bases and J lost 6, with 18 bases in between. The CDR3 has 15 amino acids.

V gene TRBV6-5 combines with J gene TRBJ1-5; 7 bases are a match to TRBD1. Trimming at V came to 6 bases and at J to 0 bases, leaving 2 bases not matched to a gene. The germline V gene encodes CDR1 MNHEY and CDR2 SVGAGI. This CDR3 is 14 amino acids long. The CDR3, as DNA: TGTGCCAGCAGAAAGGGGGCTAGCAATCAGCCCCAGCATTTT. Translation gives CASRKGASNQPQHF.

Here the CDR3 reads CASSHARGYTF. CDR3 in DNA: TGTGCCAGCAGCCATGCGAGGGGCTACACCTTC. The chain employs TRBV6-2 or TRBV6-3 and TRBJ1-2; D remains unclear. The V gene's germline CDR1 is MNHEY and CDR2 SVGEGT. The CDR3 is made up of 11 amino acids. The germline V and J ends were trimmed by 6 bases and 8 bases, with 10 bases remaining between them.

The chain couples TRBV19 to TRBJ2-2; TRBD2 matches 10 bases. Losses at the gene ends were 5 bases for V and 5 bases for J; bases not matched to a gene: 8. CDR3 size: 16 residues. Looked up from germline, CDR1 is LNHDA and CDR2 is SQIVND (reference sequence). CDR3 residues: CASSLLAGGRTGELFF. The CDR3 coding sequence is TGTGCCAGTAGTCTTTTAGCGGGAGGACGTACCGGGGAGCTGTTTTTT.